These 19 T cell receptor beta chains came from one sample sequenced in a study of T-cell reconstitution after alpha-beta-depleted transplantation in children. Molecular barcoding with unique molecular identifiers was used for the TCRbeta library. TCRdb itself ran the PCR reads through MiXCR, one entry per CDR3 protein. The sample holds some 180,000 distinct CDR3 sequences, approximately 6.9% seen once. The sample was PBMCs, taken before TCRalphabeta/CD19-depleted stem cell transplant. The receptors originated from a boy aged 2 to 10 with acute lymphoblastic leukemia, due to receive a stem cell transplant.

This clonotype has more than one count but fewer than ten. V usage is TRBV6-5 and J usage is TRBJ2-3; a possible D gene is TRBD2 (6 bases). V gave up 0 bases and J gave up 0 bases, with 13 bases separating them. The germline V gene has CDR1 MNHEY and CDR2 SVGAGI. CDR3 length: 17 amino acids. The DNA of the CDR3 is TGTGCCAGCAGTTACTCTACAGCGGGTCGGAGCACAGATACGCAGTATTTT. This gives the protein CASSYSTAGRSTDTQYF.

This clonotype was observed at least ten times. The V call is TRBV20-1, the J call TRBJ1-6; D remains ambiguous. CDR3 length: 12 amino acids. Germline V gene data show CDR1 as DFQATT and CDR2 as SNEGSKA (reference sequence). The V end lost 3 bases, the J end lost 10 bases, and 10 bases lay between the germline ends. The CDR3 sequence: CSASGAESPLHF. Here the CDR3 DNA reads TGCAGTGCTAGCGGAGCGGAATCACCCCTCCACTTT.

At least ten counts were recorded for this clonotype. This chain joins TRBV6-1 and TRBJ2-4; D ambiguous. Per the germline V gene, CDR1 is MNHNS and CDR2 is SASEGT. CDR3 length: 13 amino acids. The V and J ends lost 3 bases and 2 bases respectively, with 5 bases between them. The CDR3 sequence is CASSEAPKNIQYF. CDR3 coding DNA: TGTGCCAGCAGTGAGGCGCCCAAAAACATTCAGTACTTC.

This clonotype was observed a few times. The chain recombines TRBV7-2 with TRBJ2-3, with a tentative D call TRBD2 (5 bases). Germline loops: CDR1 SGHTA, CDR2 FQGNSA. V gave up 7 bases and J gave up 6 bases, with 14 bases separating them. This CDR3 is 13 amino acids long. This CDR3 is CASTLNPGDTQYF. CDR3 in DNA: TGTGCCAGCACCCTAAACCCGGGGGATACGCAGTATTTT.

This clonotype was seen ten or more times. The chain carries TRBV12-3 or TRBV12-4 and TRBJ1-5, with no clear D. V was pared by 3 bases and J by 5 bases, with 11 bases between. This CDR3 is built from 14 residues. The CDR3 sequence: CASSLSSGDQPQHF. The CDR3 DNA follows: TGTGCCAGCAGTTTGAGTTCCGGGGATCAGCCCCAGCATTTT.

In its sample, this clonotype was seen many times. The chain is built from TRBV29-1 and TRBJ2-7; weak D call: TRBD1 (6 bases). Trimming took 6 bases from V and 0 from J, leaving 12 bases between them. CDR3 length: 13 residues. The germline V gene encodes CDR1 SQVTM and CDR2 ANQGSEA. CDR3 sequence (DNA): TGCAGCGTGGGTACAGGGAGCTCCTACGAGCAGTACTTC. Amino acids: CSVGTGSSYEQYF.

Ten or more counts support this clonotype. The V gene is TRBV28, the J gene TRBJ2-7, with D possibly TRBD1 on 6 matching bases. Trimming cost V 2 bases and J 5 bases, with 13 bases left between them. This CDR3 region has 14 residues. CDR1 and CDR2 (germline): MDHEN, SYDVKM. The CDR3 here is CASSLTQGNDEQYF. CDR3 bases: TGTGCCAGCAGTTTAACACAGGGTAATGACGAGCAGTACTTC. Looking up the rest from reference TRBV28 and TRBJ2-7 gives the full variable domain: DVKVTQSSRYLVKRTGEKVFLECVQDMDHENMFWYRQDPGLGLRLIYFSYDVKMKEKGDIPEGYSVSREKKERFSLILESASTNQTSMYLCASSLTQGNDEQYFGPGTRLTVT.

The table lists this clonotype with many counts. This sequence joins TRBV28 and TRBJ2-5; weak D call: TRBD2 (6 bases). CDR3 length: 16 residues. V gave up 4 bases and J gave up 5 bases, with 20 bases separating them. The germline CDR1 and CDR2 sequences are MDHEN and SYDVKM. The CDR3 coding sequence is TGTGCCAGCAGTTATCTCCCGTCGGGGGAGGTGGAGACCCAGTACTTC. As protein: CASSYLPSGEVETQYF.

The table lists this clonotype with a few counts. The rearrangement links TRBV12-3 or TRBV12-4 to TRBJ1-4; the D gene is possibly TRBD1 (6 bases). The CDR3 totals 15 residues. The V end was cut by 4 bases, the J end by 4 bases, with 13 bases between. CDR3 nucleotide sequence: TGTGCCAGCAGTTCGATACAGGGTAATAATGAAAAACTGTTTTTT. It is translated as CASSSIQGNNEKLFF.

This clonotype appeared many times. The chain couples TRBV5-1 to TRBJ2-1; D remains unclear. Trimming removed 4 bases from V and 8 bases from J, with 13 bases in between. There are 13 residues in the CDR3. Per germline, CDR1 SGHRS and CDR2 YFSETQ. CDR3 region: CASSGGGLHEQFF. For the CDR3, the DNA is TGCGCCAGCAGCGGCGGCGGTTTACATGAGCAGTTCTTC.

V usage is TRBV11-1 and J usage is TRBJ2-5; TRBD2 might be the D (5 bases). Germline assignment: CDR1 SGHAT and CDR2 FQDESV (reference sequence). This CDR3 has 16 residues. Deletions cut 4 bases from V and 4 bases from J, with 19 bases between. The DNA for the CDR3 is TGTGCCAGCAGCTACCGGCCGAGTCGGGATGGAGAGACCCAGTACTTC. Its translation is CASSYRPSRDGETQYF.

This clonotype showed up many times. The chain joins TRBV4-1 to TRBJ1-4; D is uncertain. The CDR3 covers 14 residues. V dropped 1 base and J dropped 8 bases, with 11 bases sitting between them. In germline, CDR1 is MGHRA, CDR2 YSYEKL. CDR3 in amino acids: CASSQVRTYEKLFF. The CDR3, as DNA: TGCGCCAGCAGCCAAGTGAGGACTTACGAAAAACTGTTTTTT.

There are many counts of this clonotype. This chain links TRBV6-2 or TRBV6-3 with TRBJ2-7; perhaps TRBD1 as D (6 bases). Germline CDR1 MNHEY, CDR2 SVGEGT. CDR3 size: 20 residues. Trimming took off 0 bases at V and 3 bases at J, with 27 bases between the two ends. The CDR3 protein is CASSYSTAPSRDKMFYEQYF. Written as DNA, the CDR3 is TGTGCCAGCAGTTACTCCACAGCCCCGTCACGGGACAAAATGTTCTACGAGCAGTACTTC.

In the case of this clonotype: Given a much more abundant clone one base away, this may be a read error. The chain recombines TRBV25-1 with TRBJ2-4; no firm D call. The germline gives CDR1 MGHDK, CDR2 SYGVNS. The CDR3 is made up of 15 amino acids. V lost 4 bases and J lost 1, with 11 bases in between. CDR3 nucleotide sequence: TGTGCCAGCAGTGCGGCCGAGGATGCCAAAAACATTCAGTACTTC. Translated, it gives CASSAAEDAKNIQYF.

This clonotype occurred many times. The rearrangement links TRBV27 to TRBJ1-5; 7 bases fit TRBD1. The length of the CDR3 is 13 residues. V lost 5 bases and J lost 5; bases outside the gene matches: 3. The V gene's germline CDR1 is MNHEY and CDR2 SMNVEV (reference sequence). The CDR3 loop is CASSIQGYQPQHF. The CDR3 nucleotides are TGTGCCAGCAGTATACAGGGGTATCAGCCCCAGCATTTT.

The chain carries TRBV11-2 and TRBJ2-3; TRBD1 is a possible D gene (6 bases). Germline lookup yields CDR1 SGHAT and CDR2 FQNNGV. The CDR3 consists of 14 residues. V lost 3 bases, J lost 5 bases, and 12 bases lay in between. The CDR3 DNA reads TGTGCCAGCAGCTTGACCCCCAGGGGAGATACGCAGTATTTT. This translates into CASSLTPRGDTQYF. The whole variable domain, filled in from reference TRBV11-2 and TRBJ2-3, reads EAGVAQSPRYKIIEKRQSVAFWCNPISGHATLYWYQQILGQGPKLLIQFQNNGVVDDSQLPKDRFSAERLKGVDSTLKIQPAKLEDSAVYLCASSLTPRGDTQYFGPGTRLTVL.

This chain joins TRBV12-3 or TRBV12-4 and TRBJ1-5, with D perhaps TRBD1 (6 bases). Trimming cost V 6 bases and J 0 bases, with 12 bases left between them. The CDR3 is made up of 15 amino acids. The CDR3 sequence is CASRPTGTSNQPQHF. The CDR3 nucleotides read TGTGCCAGCAGACCCACAGGGACTAGCAATCAGCCCCAGCATTTT.

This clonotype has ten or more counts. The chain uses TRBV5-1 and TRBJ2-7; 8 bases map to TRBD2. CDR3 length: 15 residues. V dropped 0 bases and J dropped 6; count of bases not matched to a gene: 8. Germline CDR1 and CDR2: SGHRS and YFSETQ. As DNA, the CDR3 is TGCGCCAGCAGCTTGGGTAGCGGGGCAGCGCTCGAGCAGTACTTC. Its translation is CASSLGSGAALEQYF.

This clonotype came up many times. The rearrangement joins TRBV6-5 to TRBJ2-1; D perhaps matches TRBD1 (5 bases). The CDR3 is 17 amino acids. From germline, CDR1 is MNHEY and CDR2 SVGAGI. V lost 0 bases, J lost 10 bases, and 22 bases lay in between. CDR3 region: CASSYSSLDSPTREQFF. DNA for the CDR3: TGTGCCAGCAGTTACTCGAGCCTCGACAGTCCTACAAGGGAGCAGTTCTTC.